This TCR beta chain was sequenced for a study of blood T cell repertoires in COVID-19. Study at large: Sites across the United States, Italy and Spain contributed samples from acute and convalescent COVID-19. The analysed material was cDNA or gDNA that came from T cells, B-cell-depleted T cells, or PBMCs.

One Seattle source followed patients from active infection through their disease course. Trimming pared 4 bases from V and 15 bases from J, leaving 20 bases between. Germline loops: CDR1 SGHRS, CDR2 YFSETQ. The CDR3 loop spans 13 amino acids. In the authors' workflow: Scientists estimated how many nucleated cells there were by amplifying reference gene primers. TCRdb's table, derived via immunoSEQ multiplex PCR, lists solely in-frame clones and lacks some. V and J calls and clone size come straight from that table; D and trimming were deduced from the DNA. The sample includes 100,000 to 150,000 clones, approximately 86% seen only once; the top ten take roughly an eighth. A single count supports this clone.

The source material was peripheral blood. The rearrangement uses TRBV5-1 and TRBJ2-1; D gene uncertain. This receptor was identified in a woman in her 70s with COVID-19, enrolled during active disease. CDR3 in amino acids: CASSLNNGAPTFF. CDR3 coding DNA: TGCGCCAGCAGCCTCAATAACGGTGCCCCCACGTTCTTC.